This T cell receptor (beta chain) was obtained from a study of OX40 agonist ivuxolimab in advanced cancers. The CDR3 is 14 residues long. The V segment lost 8 bases and the J segment 7 bases; nucleotides outside the gene matches: 9. Germline V gives CDR1 MNHNY, CDR2 SVGAGI (reference sequence). Study results and limitations: By week 6 at 0.1 to 3.0 mg/kg, blood CD4+ and CD8+ T cells had expanded clonally.

Worth noting for this clone: Antigen specificity is unknown.

The assay was immunoSEQ multiplex PCR, and TCRdb's table has in-frame clones only and misses some. There are fewer than 35,000 clones in the sample; about four fifths occur only once, and less than 25% lies in the top ten. The sequences come from CD4+ or CD8+ T cells sorted from blood, collected in a trial of the OX40 agonist ivuxolimab. This rearrangement joins TRBV6-6 to TRBJ2-2, with TRBD1 matching over 8 bases. The sequence derives from an adult with an advanced solid tumor such as melanoma, head and neck, liver or kidney cancer. The CDR3 nucleotides read TGTGCCAGCCGACAGGGGAGTGCGAGCGGGGAGCTGTTTTTT. Amino acid sequence: CASRQGSASGELFF.